This TCR beta chain is from a study of blood T cell repertoires in COVID-19. Looking at the study overall: Italy, Spain and the United States were the sources of the convalescent and acute COVID-19 samples.

Under the authors' procedure: Scientists estimated how many nucleated cells there were by amplifying reference gene primers. Only in-frame clones appear in the TCRdb table, and some are missing; sequencing was by immunoSEQ multiplex PCR. V and J calls and clone size are those listed in that table; D and trimming were worked out from the DNA. The sample includes about 130,000 clones, more than 75% of them seen just once. This clone was detected only once. Trimming removed 7 bases at V and 6 bases at J, with 14 bases between. In germline, CDR1 is SGHNT, CDR2 YYREEE (reference sequence). The CDR3 covers 13 residues.

The receptor's source is a woman in her 70s with COVID-19, enrolled during active disease. The chain employs TRBV5-4 and TRBJ1-3; the D is unclear. The sequenced sample was peripheral blood. CDR3 amino acids: CASCPHGENTIYF. CDR3 sequence (DNA): TGTGCCAGCTGCCCACACGGGGAAAACACCATATATTTT.